Below, 28 T cell receptor beta chains from the same sample are listed, as sequenced in a study of cytotoxic CD8 clonotypes in ibrutinib-treated CLL. Using immunoSEQ multiplex PCR, the repertoire was profiled, and TCRdb retains in-frame clones only, with some absent. The repertoire includes 150,000 or so clones, 70% to 85% of them detected once, and about 29% sits in the top ten. The source was PBMCs, collected after 12 months of ibrutinib treatment. Source of these receptors: a human donor with chronic lymphocytic leukemia.

This chain connects TRBV7-2 to TRBJ2-1; maybe TRBD1 (6 bases). CDR3 size: 15 residues. Germline V CDR1 and CDR2: SGHTA, FQGNSA. The ends were cut back, 7 bases at V and 1 base at J, with 14 bases in the middle. This chain's CDR3 is CASTLPGQSYNEQFF. CDR3 nucleotide sequence: TGTGCCAGCACCCTCCCGGGACAATCCTACAATGAGCAGTTCTTC.

This clone was detected a few times. This chain links TRBV6-1 with TRBJ2-7; the D gene is possibly TRBD1 (6 bases). The ends were cut back, 2 bases at V and 3 bases at J, with 11 bases in the middle. This CDR3 has 14 amino acids. CDR1 MNHNS and CDR2 SASEGT come from the germline V gene. The CDR3 reads CASSESTGIYEQYF. DNA for the CDR3: TGTGCCAGCAGTGAATCGACAGGTATCTACGAGCAGTACTTC.

The rearrangement links TRBV6-1 to TRBJ2-5, with TRBD2 as a possible D gene (5 bases). Germline V gives CDR1 MNHNS, CDR2 SASEGT. CDR3 length: 14 residues. Trimming took 1 base from V and 4 from J, leaving 10 bases between them. The CDR3 DNA reads TGTGCCAGCAGTGAAGGTAACGCGGGAGAGACCCAGTACTTC. It codes for CASSEGNAGETQYF.

This clone was observed a single time. V usage is TRBV7-3 and J usage is TRBJ1-5; no reliable D call. CDR3 length: 13 amino acids. Trimming pared 3 bases from V and 4 bases from J, leaving 7 bases between. CDR1 is SGHTA and CDR2 is FQGTGA in the germline V gene. The CDR3 nucleotides read TGTGCCAGCAGCTTGACGGGGAATCAGCCCCAGCATTTT. Protein sequence: CASSLTGNQPQHF.

The chain employs TRBV5-1 and TRBJ2-7; weak D call: TRBD2 (5 bases). Germline values: CDR1 SGHRS, CDR2 YFSETQ. The V and J ends lost 4 bases and 4 bases respectively, with 12 bases between them. The CDR3 runs to 13 residues. The CDR3 loop is CASSPLRGYEQYF. The CDR3 DNA reads TGCGCCAGCAGCCCCCTCCGGGGTTACGAGCAGTACTTC.

The chain recombines TRBV28 with TRBJ2-1; TRBD1 matches 9 bases. Unmatched junction bases numbered 12, after V lost 5 bases and J lost 4 bases. The CDR3 is 17 amino acids. Germline CDR1 and CDR2: MDHEN and SYDVKM. CDR3 loop: CASSPTLRDREYNEQFF. The CDR3 DNA is TGTGCCAGCAGTCCCACCCTCCGGGACAGGGAGTACAATGAGCAGTTCTTC.

J is TRBJ1-5 and V is TRBV7-2; 10 bases map to TRBD1. Germline V gives CDR1 SGHTA, CDR2 FQGNSA. The CDR3 sequence is 17 residues long. The trim removed 2 bases at V and 4 bases at J, leaving 8 bases unmatched. The CDR3: CASSLFARQGANQPQHF. In DNA, the CDR3 is TGTGCCAGCAGCTTATTTGCACGACAGGGGGCTAATCAGCCCCAGCATTTT. The full variable domain, completed using reference TRBV7-2 and TRBJ1-5, is GAGVSQSPSNKVTEKGKDVELRCDPISGHTALYWYRQSLGQGLEFLIYFQGNSAPDKSGLPSDRFSAERTGGSVSTLTIQRTQQEDSAVYLCASSLFARQGANQPQHFGDGTRLSIL.

The chain links TRBV9 to TRBJ1-1, with D unresolved. Looked up from germline, CDR1 is SGDLS and CDR2 is YYNGEE. Trimming pared 4 bases from V and 0 bases from J, leaving 7 bases between. This CDR3 spans 13 amino acids. The CDR3 sequence: CASSSGVNTEAFF. The CDR3 DNA is TGTGCCAGCAGCTCCGGGGTGAACACTGAAGCTTTCTTT.

The CDR3: CASSPPARSGANVLTF. CDR3 coding DNA: TGTGCCAGCTCACCACCGGCCCGCTCTGGGGCCAACGTCCTGACTTTC. The V and J genes are TRBV18 and TRBJ2-6, with unresolved D. Between the trimmed V and J ends, which lost 0 bases and 0 bases, there was a span of 6 bases. Germline V lookup: CDR1 KGHSH, CDR2 LQKENI. This CDR3 is built from 16 residues.

The rearrangement uses TRBV5-4 and TRBJ2-3, with no clear D. V was cut by 1 base and J by 2 bases, with 5 bases left in between. Germline values: CDR1 SGHNT, CDR2 YYREEE (reference sequence). This CDR3 comprises 13 residues. The CDR3 DNA is TGTGCCAGCAGCTTGTCGCACACAGATACGCAGTATTTT. Translation: CASSLSHTDTQYF.

The rearrangement uses TRBV7-2 and TRBJ2-3; 7 nucleotides agree with TRBD2. V lost 4 bases to trimming and J lost 1 base; unmatched junction nucleotides: 11. The CDR3 loop spans 17 amino acids. The germline V gene encodes CDR1 SGHTA and CDR2 FQGNSA. The CDR3 nucleotides are TGTGCCAGCAGCTCCCTTGGGGGGGTTTCCGGCACAGATACGCAGTATTTT. It specifies CASSSLGGVSGTDTQYF. The whole variable domain, filled in from reference TRBV7-2 and TRBJ2-3, reads GAGVSQSPSNKVTEKGKDVELRCDPISGHTALYWYRQSLGQGLEFLIYFQGNSAPDKSGLPSDRFSAERTGGSVSTLTIQRTQQEDSAVYLCASSSLGGVSGTDTQYFGPGTRLTVL.

This chain uses TRBV7-9 with TRBJ2-1, with D possibly being TRBD1 or TRBD2 (6 bases each). The CDR3 is 14 residues long. Trimming removed 1 base from V and 7 bases from J, with 11 bases in between. CDR1 is SEHNR and CDR2 is FQNEAQ in the germline V gene (reference sequence). In DNA, the CDR3 is TGTGCCAGCAGCTTAGAGGGGGGATGGAATGAGCAGTTCTTC. This encodes CASSLEGGWNEQFF.

A few counts support this clone. The chain couples TRBV28 to TRBJ2-3; 10 bases are shared with TRBD2. The CDR3 loop spans 14 amino acids. Looked up from germline, CDR1 is MDHEN and CDR2 is SYDVKM. V gave up 5 bases and J gave up 7 bases; unmatched junction bases: 6. The CDR3 region has the DNA TGTGCCAGCAGTAAGGGACTAGCGACGCATACGCAGTATTTT. Translating it yields CASSKGLATHTQYF.

The V call is TRBV7-8, the J call TRBJ1-2; D perhaps matches TRBD1 (6 bases). Trimming stripped 5 bases from V and 5 bases from J, with 12 bases between. CDR1 and CDR2 from the germline V gene are SGHVS and FQNEAQ. This CDR3 region has 13 residues. The CDR3 sequence: CASSLQGNYGYTF. CDR3 nucleotides: TGTGCCAGCAGCCTACAGGGCAATTATGGCTACACCTTC.

The rearrangement uses TRBV4-1 and TRBJ2-1, with D tentatively TRBD1 (5 bases). Trimming cost V 1 base and J 8 bases, with 12 bases left between them. In germline, CDR1 is MGHRA, CDR2 YSYEKL. This CDR3 has 14 amino acids. As DNA, the CDR3 is TGCGCCAGCAGCCAAGGGCTAAAAGGGGATGAGCAGTTCTTC. Amino acids: CASSQGLKGDEQFF.

This clone was detected only once. The V call is TRBV25-1, the J call TRBJ1-4; D gene ambiguous. With 4 bases removed from V and 6 bases from J, the gap between germline ends came to 15 bases. Germline values: CDR1 MGHDK, CDR2 SYGVNS. This CDR3 spans 15 amino acids. The CDR3, as DNA: TGTGCCAGCAGTGCTTTGCGGACCGATTATGAAAAACTGTTTTTT. Encoded protein: CASSALRTDYEKLFF.

The CDR3 DNA reads TGTGCCAGCAGCTGGGGGACAGGTTATAGCAATCAGCCCCAGCATTTT. Protein sequence: CASSWGTGYSNQPQHF. The chain employs TRBV7-2 and TRBJ1-5, with 8 positions matching TRBD1. The germline V gene has CDR1 SGHTA and CDR2 FQGNSA. The CDR3 extends over 16 amino acids. V trimming: 4 bases; J trimming: 0 bases; junction bases outside the gene matches: 5.

This chain uses TRBV7-6 with TRBJ2-5, with 7 bases fitting TRBD2. Germline CDR1 is SGHVS and CDR2 is FNYEAQ. The CDR3 consists of 15 residues. V was pared by 5 bases and J by 3 bases, with 9 bases of the junction left unmatched. The CDR3 DNA is TGTGCCAGCAGCCCCCTAGGTGCGGGAGAAGAGACCCAGTACTTC. This codes for CASSPLGAGEETQYF.

V is TRBV30 and J is TRBJ2-7, with 9 bases identical to TRBD1. The CDR3 extends over 13 amino acids. Germline-derived CDR1 and CDR2 are GTSNPN and SVGIG (reference sequence). Losses at the gene ends were 3 bases for V and 3 bases for J; bases not matched to a gene: 3. CDR3 sequence: CAWSGTGSYEQYF. The DNA for the CDR3 is TGTGCCTGGAGCGGGACAGGGAGCTACGAGCAGTACTTC.

The V call is TRBV28, the J call TRBJ1-4, with D possibly TRBD1 on 6 matching bases. This CDR3 region has 14 residues. V was pared by 6 bases and J by 8 bases, with 16 bases between. Per germline, CDR1 MDHEN and CDR2 SYDVKM. The CDR3 reads CASRGRGGREKLFF. The CDR3 DNA follows: TGTGCCAGCAGGGGCAGGGGTGGGAGAGAAAAACTGTTTTTT.

The sample holds a few counts of this clone. This chain joins TRBV27 and TRBJ2-3; 12 nucleotides line up with TRBD2. Germline V lookup: CDR1 MNHEY, CDR2 SMNVEV (reference sequence). The CDR3 has 15 residues. Unmatched junction bases numbered 4, after V lost 3 bases and J lost 6 bases. The CDR3 DNA reads as TGTGCCAGCAGTTTCGCTAGCGGGAGGGTGGATACGCAGTATTTT. Its translation: CASSFASGRVDTQYF.

The chain links TRBV6-1 to TRBJ2-7, with D unresolved. CDR3 size: 13 residues. Deletions cut 6 bases from V and 1 base from J, with 10 bases between. Germline V gene sequence: CDR1 MNHNS, CDR2 SASEGT. CDR3 DNA sequence: TGTGCCAGCAGGAGCCTAGTTTCCTACGAGCAGTACTTC. This codes for CASRSLVSYEQYF.

In this sample, this clone turned up once. The chain uses TRBV30 and TRBJ2-2; the match to TRBD1 covers 7 bases. The CDR3 spans 13 residues. Germline assignment: CDR1 GTSNPN and CDR2 SVGIG (reference sequence). The CDR3 DNA sequence: TGTGCTAGGGACAGAGTAAACACCGGGGAGCTGTTTTTT. It specifies CARDRVNTGELFF.

The V and J genes are TRBV28 and TRBJ2-3; D remains ambiguous. The V and J ends lost 5 bases and 3 bases respectively, with 9 bases between them. CDR3 length: 13 amino acids. Germline lookup yields CDR1 MDHEN and CDR2 SYDVKM. The CDR3 loop is CASSEPVTDTQYF. The DNA for the CDR3 is TGTGCCAGCAGTGAGCCCGTAACAGATACGCAGTATTTT.

The CDR3 DNA is TGTGCCAGCAGTTTGGGCCAGGGCCGGGGGGAGCAGTACTTC. Translating gives CASSLGQGRGEQYF. The chain has TRBV28 and TRBJ2-7; D might be TRBD2 (6 bases). V was trimmed by 3 bases and J by 7 bases, leaving 16 bases between them. This CDR3 contains 14 residues. Germline V gene sequence: CDR1 MDHEN, CDR2 SYDVKM.

This rearrangement joins TRBV5-1 to TRBJ2-7; 9 bases align to TRBD1. From germline, CDR1 is SGHRS and CDR2 YFSETQ. The V and J ends lost 3 bases and 0 bases, in that order; junction bases with no gene match: 4. The CDR3 has 15 residues. CDR3 protein: CASSWGQGASYEQYF. The CDR3 DNA sequence: TGCGCCAGCAGCTGGGGACAGGGCGCCTCCTACGAGCAGTACTTC.

V is TRBV6-5 and J is TRBJ2-7, with 11 bases lining up with TRBD1. The CDR3 sequence is 14 residues long. The germline V gene encodes CDR1 MNHEY and CDR2 SVGAGI. Germline trimming cut 4 bases from V and 5 bases from J; bases unmatched to any gene: 4. CDR3 protein: CASSWTGGADEQYF. As DNA, the CDR3 is TGTGCCAGCAGTTGGACAGGGGGCGCGGACGAGCAGTACTTC.

The V and J genes are TRBV28 and TRBJ2-5, with D tentatively TRBD1 (6 bases). Looked up from germline, CDR1 is MDHEN and CDR2 is SYDVKM. The CDR3 runs to 12 residues. V was shortened by 5 bases and J by 5 bases, with 9 bases between the two germline ends. The CDR3, as DNA: TGTGCCAGCAGTGGGGGCAGGGAGACCCAGTACTTC. Its protein is CASSGGRETQYF.